Each of the 26 T cell receptor beta chains below was sequenced from the same sample in a study of blood T cell repertoires in COVID-19 (TCRdb year 2020). Preparation of the library involved the immunoSEQ multiplex PCR assay. Drawn from immuneACCESS, this table holds only the in-frame rearrangements with V and J called that TCRdb kept. Clones are partly lost; checked studies trace under half to an unresolved V gene and leave the rest unexplained. The sample table lists around 250,000 clones, 86% of them with a count of one. The biggest ten clones account for less than 4.5% of the sample. Source material: peripheral blood. All receptors come from a young man with active or convalescent COVID-19.

This chain links TRBV2 with TRBJ2-1; possibly TRBD2 for D (7 bases). There are 12 residues in the CDR3. Per the germline V gene, CDR1 is SNHLY and CDR2 is FYNNEI. Trimming shortened V by 7 bases and J by 8 bases, and 12 bases separated the two germline ends. CDR3 amino acids: CASIGGLDEQFF. The CDR3 coding sequence is TGTGCCAGCATCGGGGGGCTGGATGAGCAGTTCTTC.

This clone was observed a few times. The V and J genes are TRBV19 and TRBJ1-5, with D perhaps TRBD1 (5 bases). V was trimmed by 4 bases and J by 1 base, leaving 14 bases between them. The CDR3 covers 16 residues. Germline values: CDR1 LNHDA, CDR2 SQIVND (reference sequence). The CDR3 coding sequence is TGTGCCAGTAGTACTTCCAGGGTCTACAGCAATCAGCCCCAGCATTTT. Its translation is CASSTSRVYSNQPQHF.

V is TRBV6-1 and J is TRBJ2-5; 9 nucleotides agree with TRBD1. Trimming at V came to 1 base and at J to 5 bases, leaving 8 bases not matched to a gene. The CDR3 runs 16 residues. Germline V gene lookup returns CDR1 MNHNS and CDR2 SASEGT. The DNA of the CDR3 is TGTGCCAGCAGTGAAGGGACCGGGACAGGGAGCGAGACCCAGTACTTC. Encoded protein: CASSEGTGTGSETQYF.

The chain is built from TRBV2 and TRBJ1-1; D gene ambiguous. The CDR3 has 13 amino acids. V was pared by 0 bases and J by 8 bases, with 10 bases between. CDR1 and CDR2 from the germline V gene are SNHLY and FYNNEI. CDR3 DNA: TGTGCCAGCAGTGAAGCGCTTGGCAGGGAAGCTTTCTTT. This encodes CASSEALGREAFF.

The J gene is TRBJ2-3, the V gene TRBV4-1, with 9 bases lining up with TRBD1. The CDR3 length is 18 residues. V shed 1 base and J 2 bases; nucleotides not matched to a gene: 10. Germline-derived CDR1 and CDR2 are MGHRA and YSYEKL. This CDR3 is CASSQAGTGFVVTDTQYF. As DNA, the CDR3 is TGCGCCAGCAGCCAAGCCGGGACAGGGTTTGTTGTCACAGATACGCAGTATTTT.

This rearrangement joins TRBV2 to TRBJ1-4; D is possibly TRBD1 (5 bases). V was cut by 6 bases and J by 0 bases, with 11 bases left in between. The CDR3 length is 15 residues. In germline, CDR1 is SNHLY, CDR2 FYNNEI. The CDR3 nucleotides read TGTGCCAGCAGATTCGACAGAACAACTAATGAAAAACTGTTTTTT. Amino acids: CASRFDRTTNEKLFF.

The chain joins TRBV3-1 (or the pseudogene TRBV3-2) to TRBJ1-6; TRBD1 matches 8 bases. V dropped 4 bases and J dropped 10; count of bases not matched to a gene: 3. This CDR3 region has 13 residues. CDR1 LGHDT and CDR2 YNNKEL come from the germline V gene (reference sequence). CDR3 residues: CASSLTGVSPLHF. As DNA, the CDR3 is TGTGCCAGCAGCCTGACAGGGGTATCACCCCTCCACTTT.

This chain links TRBV12-3 or TRBV12-4 with TRBJ2-1; a weak D match, TRBD2 (6 bases). The length of the CDR3 is 11 residues. The V end lost 4 bases, the J end lost 12 bases, and 10 bases lay between the germline ends. CDR3 region: CASSSRERQFF. The CDR3 bases are TGTGCCAGCAGTTCTCGGGAGCGGCAGTTCTTC.

This chain links TRBV6-5 with TRBJ2-7; no clear D. Germline CDR1 is MNHEY and CDR2 is SVGAGI. The CDR3 is made up of 13 amino acids. The germline V and J ends were trimmed by 7 bases and 6 bases, with 16 bases remaining between them. CDR3 nucleotide sequence: TGTGCCAGCACCCTAAGTGAGATTTCCGAGCAGTACTTC. It translates to CASTLSEISEQYF.

The genes are TRBV20-1 and TRBJ1-5, with 8 bases that match TRBD1. The ends lost 3 bases at V and 9 bases at J; junction bases unmatched: 10. The CDR3 has 14 amino acids. Germline V gives CDR1 DFQATT, CDR2 SNEGSKA (reference sequence). The CDR3 protein is CSASVGQGAWPQHF. The CDR3 DNA is TGCAGTGCTAGTGTTGGGCAGGGGGCTTGGCCCCAGCATTTT.

The rearrangement uses TRBV18 and TRBJ1-6; 10 nucleotides align to TRBD1. Germline assignment: CDR1 KGHSH and CDR2 LQKENI. V dropped 2 bases and J dropped 8; count of bases not matched to a gene: 0. The CDR3 covers 14 residues. DNA for the CDR3: TGTGCCAGCTCACCAGGACAGGGGGATTCACCCCTCCACTTT. It translates to CASSPGQGDSPLHF.

The V call is TRBV24-1, the J call TRBJ2-7, with D possibly being TRBD1 (6 bases). The CDR3 has 14 residues. V was trimmed by 4 bases and J by 6 bases, leaving 15 bases between them. Germline V lookup: CDR1 KGHDR, CDR2 SFDVKD. DNA of the CDR3: TGTGCCACCAGTGACCCCGACAGGACCCGCGAGCAGTACTTC. It encodes CATSDPDRTREQYF.

The J gene is TRBJ1-6, the V gene TRBV28; TRBD1 agrees at 7 bases. Germline lookup yields CDR1 MDHEN and CDR2 SYDVKM. V shed 5 bases and J 6 bases; nucleotides not matched to a gene: 10. CDR3 size: 16 residues. CDR3 coding DNA: TGTGCCAGCAGTACCGAAGACAGGGCTCTTAATTCACCCCTCCACTTT. It is translated as CASSTEDRALNSPLHF. The full variable domain, in which reference TRBV28 and TRBJ1-6 provide the parts outside the CDR3, is DVKVTQSSRYLVKRTGEKVFLECVQDMDHENMFWYRQDPGLGLRLIYFSYDVKMKEKGDIPEGYSVSREKKERFSLILESASTNQTSMYLCASSTEDRALNSPLHFGNGTRLTVT.

The rearrangement uses TRBV29-1 and TRBJ2-5; possibly TRBD1 for D (6 bases). This CDR3 is built from 12 residues. The V gene's germline CDR1 is SQVTM and CDR2 ANQGSEA. V was shortened by 7 bases and J by 2 bases, with 11 bases between the two germline ends. The CDR3 sequence is CSAWDTQETQYF. In DNA form, the CDR3 reads TGCAGCGCCTGGGACACACAAGAGACCCAGTACTTC.

CDR3 protein: CASSLRWEGTGNIQYF. In nucleotides, the CDR3 is TGTGCCAGCAGCTTAAGGTGGGAAGGGACAGGGAACATTCAGTACTTC. The rearrangement uses TRBV7-2 and TRBJ2-4; 9 bases align to TRBD1. The CDR3 is made up of 16 amino acids. J was trimmed by 7 bases and V by 2 bases; bases with no gene match: 9. Per the germline V gene, CDR1 is SGHTA and CDR2 is FQGNSA.

This chain links TRBV29-1 with TRBJ1-1, with D unclear. This CDR3 region has 12 residues. CDR1 SQVTM and CDR2 ANQGSEA come from the germline V gene. The germline V and J ends were trimmed by 3 bases and 1 base, with 6 bases remaining between them. CDR3 sequence: CSVDYWNTEAFF. The CDR3 nucleotides read TGCAGCGTTGATTATTGGAACACTGAAGCTTTCTTT.

The V gene is TRBV24-1, the J gene TRBJ2-1; the D is unclear. Germline V lookup: CDR1 KGHDR, CDR2 SFDVKD. CDR3 length: 13 residues. V lost 1 base and J 4 bases, leaving 4 bases between the germline ends. In DNA, the CDR3 is TGTGCCACCAGTGATTTTGCGTACAATGAGCAGTTCTTC. Translated, it gives CATSDFAYNEQFF.

V usage is TRBV18 and J usage is TRBJ2-7, with a tentative D call TRBD2 (5 bases). The CDR3 totals 17 residues. Trimming took off 5 bases at V and 3 bases at J, with 23 bases between the two ends. The germline V gene has CDR1 KGHSH and CDR2 LQKENI. Here the CDR3 reads CASSFSKATGKDYEQYF. CDR3 nucleotides: TGTGCCAGCTCATTCTCGAAGGCCACCGGGAAAGACTACGAGCAGTACTTC.

Only one count was recorded for this clone. V and J are TRBV10-2 and TRBJ1-2; D is possibly TRBD1 (6 bases). Germline loops: CDR1 WSHSY, CDR2 SAAADI. The CDR3 totals 13 residues. V lost 7 bases to trimming and J lost 3 bases, with 12 bases between them. For the CDR3, the DNA is TGCGCCAGCATTGGGGGGGGCGACTATGGCTACACCTTC. Its protein product is CASIGGGDYGYTF.

This clone was picked up one time. J is TRBJ1-2 and V is TRBV6-5, with 7 nucleotides matching TRBD1. Trimming cost V 5 bases and J 8 bases; bases outside gene matches: 14. Germline V gives CDR1 MNHEY, CDR2 SVGAGI. The CDR3 runs 15 residues. The CDR3 protein is CASSTTDRAFGGYTF. The CDR3 bases are TGTGCCAGCAGTACCACCGACAGGGCCTTCGGAGGCTACACCTTC.

The CDR3 DNA follows: TGTGCCAGCAGCGAACCCACAGGGGGTTTAAACATTCAGTACTTC. Its protein is CASSEPTGGLNIQYF. This chain joins TRBV3-1 (or the pseudogene TRBV3-2) and TRBJ2-4; TRBD1 matches 8 bases. The CDR3 is made up of 15 amino acids. The ends lost 5 bases at V and 6 bases at J; junction bases unmatched: 9. Germline CDR1 is LGHDT and CDR2 is YNNKEL (reference sequence).

This chain uses TRBV5-1 with TRBJ2-7, with D possibly TRBD2 on 6 matching bases. V lost 0 bases, J lost 7 bases, and 11 bases lay in between. The CDR3 runs to 13 residues. The germline V gene has CDR1 SGHRS and CDR2 YFSETQ. CDR3 sequence reads: CASSLVGSREQYF. As DNA, the CDR3 is TGCGCCAGCAGCTTGGTCGGGAGTAGAGAGCAGTACTTC.

The rearrangement joins TRBV29-1 to TRBJ1-2; D ambiguous. CDR1 and CDR2 (germline): SQVTM, ANQGSEA. The CDR3 is made up of 13 amino acids. Trimming removed 3 bases at V and 6 bases at J, with 14 bases between. As DNA, the CDR3 is TGCAGCGTTGAGGAGACGGATCGGAATGGCTACACCTTC. Residues: CSVEETDRNGYTF.

This chain uses TRBV5-6 with TRBJ1-5; TRBD1 might be the D (5 bases). Germline CDR1 and CDR2: SGHDT and YYEEEE. This CDR3 is built from 15 residues. With 0 bases removed from V and 3 bases from J, the gap between germline ends came to 10 bases. The CDR3 coding sequence is TGTGCCAGCAGCTTGGCCGGGGGGTACAATCAGCCCCAGCATTTT. Amino acids: CASSLAGGYNQPQHF.

The gene calls are TRBV5-1 and TRBJ2-2; TRBD2 matches at 12 bases. Germline V gene lookup returns CDR1 SGHRS and CDR2 YFSETQ. The CDR3 is 17 amino acids. The junction had 8 bases not matched to a gene; V was cut back by 4 bases and J by 4 bases. The CDR3 region has the DNA TGCGCCAGCAGCCCCCGACTAGCGGGAGAGGGCACCGGGGAGCTGTTTTTT. Translating it yields CASSPRLAGEGTGELFF.

This chain links TRBV7-8 with TRBJ1-2, with D maybe TRBD1 (6 bases). The germline CDR1 and CDR2 sequences are SGHVS and FQNEAQ. The CDR3 is 13 residues long. V lost 5 bases and J 8 bases, leaving 15 bases between the germline ends. In DNA form, the CDR3 reads TGTGCCAGCAGCCCAAACAGGGCTGAGGGCTACACCTTC. Translating gives CASSPNRAEGYTF. Filled out from reference TRBV7-8 and TRBJ1-2, the complete variable domain reads GAGVSQSPRYKVAKRGQDVALRCDPISGHVSLFWYQQALGQGPEFLTYFQNEAQLDKSGLPSDRFFAERPEGSVSTLKIQRTQQEDSAVYLCASSPNRAEGYTFGSGTRLTVV.